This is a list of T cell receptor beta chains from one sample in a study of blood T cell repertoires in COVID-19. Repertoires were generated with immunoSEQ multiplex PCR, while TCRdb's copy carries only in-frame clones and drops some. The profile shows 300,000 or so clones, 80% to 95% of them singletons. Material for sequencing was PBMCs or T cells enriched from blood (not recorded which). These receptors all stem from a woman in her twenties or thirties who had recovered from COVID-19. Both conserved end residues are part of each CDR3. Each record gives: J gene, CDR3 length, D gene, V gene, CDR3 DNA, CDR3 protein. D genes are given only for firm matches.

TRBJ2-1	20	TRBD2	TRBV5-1	TGCGCCAGCAGCTTGGTATGGAGCACTAGCGGGTCCCGACCCAACAATGAGCAGTTCTTC	CASSLVWSTSGSRPNNEQFF
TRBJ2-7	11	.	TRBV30	TGTGCCTGTCTCTCGGGGATCCAGCAGTACTTC	CACLSGIQQYF
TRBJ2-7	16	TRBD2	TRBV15	TGTGCCACCAGCAGAGTGGGGACTAGCGGATCCTACGAGCAGTACTTC	CATSRVGTSGSYEQYF
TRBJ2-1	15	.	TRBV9	TGTGCCAGCAGCGTAGAGGAGCGGGTTTACAATGAGCAGTTCTTC	CASSVEERVYNEQFF
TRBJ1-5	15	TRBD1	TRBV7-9	TGTGCCACCCTGGGAGAAACAGGGGATGGTCAGCCCCAGCATTTT	CATLGETGDGQPQHF
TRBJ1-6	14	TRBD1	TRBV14	TGTGCCAGCAGCCAAGGGACAGGGGGTTCACCCCTCCACTTT	CASSQGTGGSPLHF
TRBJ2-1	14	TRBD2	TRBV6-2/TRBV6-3	TGTGCCAGCAGTTTAGCGGGGGCCTACAATGAGCAGTTCTTC	CASSLAGAYNEQFF
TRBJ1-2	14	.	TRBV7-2	TGTGCCAGCAGCTTAGCGGCGGGAGGGAATGGCTACACCTTC	CASSLAAGGNGYTF
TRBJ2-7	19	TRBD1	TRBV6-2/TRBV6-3	TGTGCCAGCAGTTACTCGATTACAGGGGACAAAGTGGGATCCTACGAGCAGTACTTC	CASSYSITGDKVGSYEQYF
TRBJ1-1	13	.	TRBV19	TGTGCCAGTAGTAAGACGGGGAACACTGAAGCTTTCTTT	CASSKTGNTEAFF
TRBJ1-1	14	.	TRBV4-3	TGCGCCAGCAGCCAAGACAGGGTATACACTGAAGCTTTCTTT	CASSQDRVYTEAFF
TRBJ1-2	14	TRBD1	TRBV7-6	TGTGCCAGCAGCTTAGGAGGACAGGGATTTGGCTACACCTTC	CASSLGGQGFGYTF